The T cell receptor (beta chain) under discussion was sequenced for a study of prognosis after radiotherapy for stage I lung cancer. Whole-study context: Of the patients, about seven had squamous cell carcinoma and roughly twelve had adenocarcinoma tumors. General study results and limits: Patients without metastases reportedly showed TRBV and TRBJ gene usage unlike that of patients with metastases.

Comments on this clonotype: Antigen specificity is unknown.

TCR beta CDR3 was amplified from genomic DNA by two-round multiplex PCR. Initially, in first-round PCR, primers specific to each TRBV and TRBJ gene were used. MiXCR was run by TCRdb on the multiplex PCR reads, yielding one entry per CDR3 protein. The data hold 13,000 or so distinct CDR3 sequences, with around 50% observed a single time. Per germline, CDR1 LNHNV and CDR2 YYDKDF (reference sequence). This CDR3 is 16 amino acids long. V lost 0 bases and J lost 3, with 12 bases in between. The receptor was derived from a donor aged 50 or older with non-small cell lung cancer. The specimen was PBMCs, collected before or after stereotactic body radiation therapy (not recorded which). The J gene is TRBJ2-1, the V gene TRBV15; no reliable D call. As DNA, the CDR3 is TGTGCCACCAGCAGAGATACTACGCATAGCTACAATGAGCAGTTCTTC. It specifies CATSRDTTHSYNEQFF.